These 19 T cell receptor beta chains originate from one sample sequenced in a study of cytotoxic CD8 clonotypes in ibrutinib-treated CLL. Libraries were prepared by immunoSEQ multiplex PCR; TCRdb keeps only in-frame clonotypes and omits some of them. Seen here are about 72,000 clones, approximately 80% observed once, and the top ten hold more than 7.5%. Sequencing used PBMCs, obtained at disease progression, from a patient treated with ibrutinib. All receptors come from a human donor with chronic lymphocytic leukemia.

The genes are TRBV28 and TRBJ1-5, with D tentatively TRBD1 (5 bases). The CDR3 sequence is 15 residues long. The V gene's germline CDR1 is MDHEN and CDR2 SYDVKM. The germline V and J ends were trimmed by 5 bases and 1 base, with 12 bases remaining between them. CDR3 sequence reads: CASSQGRDSNQPQHF. The CDR3 coding sequence is TGTGCCAGCAGTCAAGGAAGGGACAGCAATCAGCCCCAGCATTTT.

The chain combines TRBV2 with TRBJ1-6; TRBD1 is a possible D gene (5 bases). The ends were cut back, 4 bases at V and 9 bases at J, with 19 bases in the middle. This CDR3 is built from 16 residues. Per germline, CDR1 SNHLY and CDR2 FYNNEI. The CDR3 DNA reads TGTGCCAGCAGTGCCAGTCCGACAGCGACGTCTTCACCCCTCCACTTT. Its translation: CASSASPTATSSPLHF.

The chain is built from TRBV7-7 and TRBJ2-1, with 7 bases aligning to TRBD2. The CDR3 loop spans 16 amino acids. Germline trimming cut 2 bases from V and 0 bases from J; bases unmatched to any gene: 4. Germline V gene data show CDR1 as SSHAT and CDR2 as FNYEAQ (reference sequence). The CDR3 protein is CASSLFGGSSYNEQFF. The CDR3 coding sequence is TGTGCCAGCAGCTTATTCGGCGGGAGCTCCTACAATGAGCAGTTCTTC. The full variable domain, rest sourced from reference TRBV7-7 and TRBJ2-1, is GAGVSQSPRYKVTKRGQDVTLRCDPISSHATLYWYQQALGQGPEFLTYFNYEAQPDKSGLPSDRFSAERPEGSISTLTIQRTEQRDSAMYRCASSLFGGSSYNEQFFGPGTRLTVL.

The rearrangement links TRBV5-4 to TRBJ2-3; 7 bases line up with TRBD2. The CDR3 spans 13 residues. Trimming cost V 3 bases and J 10 bases; bases outside gene matches: 8. Per germline, CDR1 SGHNT and CDR2 YYREEE (reference sequence). As DNA, the CDR3 is TGTGCCAGCAGCTCCCCGAGTGCGGGGGCGCAGTATTTT. Protein product: CASSSPSAGAQYF.

This clone was counted only a few times. The rearrangement uses TRBV18 and TRBJ1-6, with TRBD1 identical over 8 bases. The CDR3 extends over 15 amino acids. Losses at the gene ends were 3 bases for V and 9 bases for J; bases not matched to a gene: 7. Germline CDR1 KGHSH, CDR2 LQKENI. CDR3 loop: CASSPPWTGRSPLHF. The CDR3, as DNA: TGTGCCAGCTCACCCCCCTGGACAGGGCGTTCACCCCTCCACTTT. The full variable domain, in which reference TRBV18 and TRBJ1-6 provide the parts outside the CDR3, is NAGVMQNPRHLVRRRGQEARLRCSPMKGHSHVYWYRQLPEEGLKFMVYLQKENIIDESGMPKERFSAEFPKEGPSILRIQQVVRGDSAAYFCASSPPWTGRSPLHFGNGTRLTVT.

This clone appeared a few times. The J gene is TRBJ1-2, the V gene TRBV19; D gene ambiguous. This CDR3 contains 12 residues. V was clipped by 6 bases and J by 2 bases, with 7 bases between them. Germline-derived CDR1 and CDR2 are LNHDA and SQIVND (reference sequence). CDR3 region: CASRISNYGYTF. The CDR3 coding sequence is TGTGCCAGTAGAATATCAAACTATGGCTACACCTTC.

The chain links TRBV11-3 to TRBJ2-2; D is tentatively TRBD1 or TRBD2 (5 bases each). The CDR3 length is 15 residues. Trimming pared 5 bases from V and 2 bases from J, leaving 12 bases between. Germline CDR1 SGHNT, CDR2 YENEEA. For the CDR3, the DNA is TGTGCCAGCAGCCAGACCGGGACCAACACCGGGGAGCTGTTTTTT. As protein: CASSQTGTNTGELFF. The whole variable domain, remainder taken from reference TRBV11-3 and TRBJ2-2, is EAGVVQSPRYKIIEKKQPVAFWCNPISGHNTLYWYLQNLGQGPELLIRYENEEAVDDSQLPKDRFSAERLKGVDSTLKIQPAELGDSAVYLCASSQTGTNTGELFFGEGSRLTVL.

The rearrangement uses TRBV10-3 and TRBJ1-2; D perhaps matches TRBD1 (6 bases). CDR3 length: 14 residues. The V end was cut by 7 bases, the J end by 5 bases, with 17 bases between. Germline loops: CDR1 ENHRY, CDR2 SYGVKD. The CDR3 loop reads CAINGQGIGYGYTF. In DNA, the CDR3 is TGTGCCATCAATGGCCAGGGGATCGGTTATGGCTACACCTTC.

The chain links TRBV6-5 to TRBJ2-3; no firm D call. Germline V gene lookup returns CDR1 MNHEY and CDR2 SVGAGI. V lost 0 bases to trimming and J lost 2 bases, with 9 bases between them. This CDR3 comprises 15 residues. CDR3 nucleotide sequence: TGTGCCAGCAGTTACTCGGGCTTTTCCACAGATACGCAGTATTTT. Translating it yields CASSYSGFSTDTQYF.

The V gene is TRBV5-1, the J gene TRBJ1-4; no definite D call. V was cut by 3 bases and J by 2 bases, with 11 bases left in between. Germline values: CDR1 SGHRS, CDR2 YFSETQ. The CDR3 has 15 amino acids. The CDR3 protein is CASSWWGDTNEKLFF. The CDR3 DNA sequence: TGCGCCAGCAGCTGGTGGGGAGACACTAATGAAAAACTGTTTTTT. Full variable domain (outside the CDR3, taken from reference TRBV5-1 and TRBJ1-4): KAGVTQTPRYLIKTRGQQVTLSCSPISGHRSVSWYQQTPGQGLQFLFEYFSETQRNKGNFPGRFSGRQFSNSRSEMNVSTLELGDSALYLCASSWWGDTNEKLFFGSGTQLSVL.

This clone appeared a single time. This rearrangement joins TRBV19 to TRBJ2-7, with 7 bases fitting TRBD1. Trimming cost V 11 bases and J 4 bases; bases outside gene matches: 11. Germline lookup yields CDR1 LNHDA and CDR2 SQIVND (reference sequence). The CDR3 sequence is 13 residues long. CDR3 region: CAASGGASYEQYF. CDR3 nucleotide sequence: TGTGCCGCTTCAGGGGGTGCCTCTTACGAGCAGTACTTC.

The chain uses TRBV27 and TRBJ1-5; D unclear. The CDR3 consists of 13 residues. V was trimmed by 5 bases and J by 7 bases, leaving 12 bases between them. The germline V gene has CDR1 MNHEY and CDR2 SMNVEV (reference sequence). The CDR3 DNA reads as TGTGCCAGCAGTGGAAATAGAGGGCAGCCCCAGCATTTT. As protein: CASSGNRGQPQHF.

In this sample, this clone turned up a few times. The J gene is TRBJ2-5, the V gene TRBV23-1, with D perhaps TRBD2 (6 bases). TRBV23-1 is flagged as an ORF with uncertain function. CDR3 length: 12 amino acids. V lost 8 bases, J lost 5 bases, and 12 bases lay in between. The CDR3 DNA is TGCGCCAGCCGGGACTTCGAGGAGACCCAGTACTTC. Its translation: CASRDFEETQYF.

This sequence joins TRBV30 and TRBJ1-6, with 9 bases matching TRBD1. This CDR3 is built from 12 residues. The V gene end was trimmed by 5 bases and the J gene end by 7 bases; junction bases not matched to a gene: 0. Germline V gene lookup returns CDR1 GTSNPN and CDR2 SVGIG (reference sequence). The DNA for the CDR3 is TGTGCCTGGGGACAGGGGAATTCACCCCTCCACTTT. Protein sequence: CAWGQGNSPLHF.

The V and J genes are TRBV7-9 and TRBJ1-2; no definite D call. V was clipped by 5 bases and J by 6 bases, with 10 bases between them. The CDR3 length is 12 residues. Germline CDR1 is SEHNR and CDR2 is FQNEAQ (reference sequence). The CDR3 spells CASSQAYDGYTF. In DNA, the CDR3 is TGTGCCAGCAGCCAAGCTTACGATGGCTACACCTTC.

The chain links TRBV15 to TRBJ1-4; D possibly corresponds to TRBD1 (6 bases). Germline V gene data show CDR1 as LNHNV and CDR2 as YYDKDF (reference sequence). The CDR3 runs 17 residues. V was pared by 1 base and J by 0 bases, with 12 bases between. CDR3 loop: CATSRGDKAATNEKLFF. The DNA for the CDR3 is TGTGCCACCAGCAGAGGGGACAAGGCGGCAACTAATGAAAAACTGTTTTTT. The full variable domain, with the rest looked up from reference TRBV15 and TRBJ1-4, is DAMVIQNPRYQVTQFGKPVTLSCSQTLNHNVMYWYQQKSSQAPKLLFHYYDKDFNNEADTPDNFQSRRPNTSFCFLDIRSPGLGDTAMYLCATSRGDKAATNEKLFFGSGTQLSVL.

V usage is TRBV4-1 and J usage is TRBJ1-5, with D hard to call. This CDR3 has 14 amino acids. The germline V and J ends were trimmed by 0 bases and 10 bases, with 13 bases remaining between them. Looked up from germline, CDR1 is MGHRA and CDR2 is YSYEKL. The CDR3 region is CASSQEPTRGPQHF. The CDR3, as DNA: TGCGCCAGCAGCCAAGAACCCACCCGGGGACCCCAGCATTTT.

The V and J genes are TRBV6-1 and TRBJ2-7; 8 bases are a match to TRBD2. The CDR3 extends over 15 amino acids. Per the germline V gene, CDR1 is MNHNS and CDR2 is SASEGT. With V trimmed by 8 bases and J by 0 bases, 9 bases remained unmatched. CDR3 nucleotide sequence: TGTGCCAGCGCCCTTAGCGGGAAAATCTCCTACGAGCAGTACTTC. It specifies CASALSGKISYEQYF.

V and J are TRBV11-2 and TRBJ2-7, with TRBD2 as a possible D gene (5 bases). V gave up 7 bases and J gave up 4 bases, with 8 bases separating them. Per the germline V gene, CDR1 is SGHAT and CDR2 is FQNNGV. The CDR3 consists of 11 residues. The CDR3, as DNA: TGTGCCAGCACCCCGGGGTACGAGCAGTACTTC. Protein: CASTPGYEQYF.